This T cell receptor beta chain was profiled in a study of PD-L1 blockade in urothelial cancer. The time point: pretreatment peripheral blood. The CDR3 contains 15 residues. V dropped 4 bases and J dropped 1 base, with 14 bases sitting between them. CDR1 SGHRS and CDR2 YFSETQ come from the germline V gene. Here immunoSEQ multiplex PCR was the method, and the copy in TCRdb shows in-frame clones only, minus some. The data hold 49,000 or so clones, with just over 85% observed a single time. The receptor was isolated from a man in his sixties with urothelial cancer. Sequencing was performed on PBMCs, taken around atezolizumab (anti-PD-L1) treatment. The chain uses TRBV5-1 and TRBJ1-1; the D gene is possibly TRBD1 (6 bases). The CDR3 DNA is TGCGCCAGCAGCCCAGCTTTACAGGGGAACACTGAAGCTTTCTTT. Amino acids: CASSPALQGNTEAFF.